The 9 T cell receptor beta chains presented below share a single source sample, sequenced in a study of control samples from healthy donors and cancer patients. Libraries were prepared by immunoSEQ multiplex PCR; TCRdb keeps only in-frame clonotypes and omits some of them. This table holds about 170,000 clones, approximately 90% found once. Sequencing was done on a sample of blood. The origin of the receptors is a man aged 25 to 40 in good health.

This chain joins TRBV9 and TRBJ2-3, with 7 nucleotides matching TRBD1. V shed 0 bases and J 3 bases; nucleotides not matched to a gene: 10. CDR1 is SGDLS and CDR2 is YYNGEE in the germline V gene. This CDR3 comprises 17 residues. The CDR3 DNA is TGTGCCAGCAGCGTAGCCGAAGACAGACAGGGAACAGATACGCAGTATTTT. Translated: CASSVAEDRQGTDTQYF.

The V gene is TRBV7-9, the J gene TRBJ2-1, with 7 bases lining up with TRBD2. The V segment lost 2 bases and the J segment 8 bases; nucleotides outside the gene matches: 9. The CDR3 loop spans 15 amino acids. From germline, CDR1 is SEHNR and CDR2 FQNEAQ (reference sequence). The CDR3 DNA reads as TGTGCCAGCAGCTTACAAGGACTAGTCAGCGATGAGCAGTTCTTC. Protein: CASSLQGLVSDEQFF.

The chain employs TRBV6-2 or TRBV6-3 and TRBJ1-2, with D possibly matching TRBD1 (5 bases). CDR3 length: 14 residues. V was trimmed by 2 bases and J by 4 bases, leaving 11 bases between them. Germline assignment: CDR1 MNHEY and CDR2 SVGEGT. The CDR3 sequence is CASSYGGTLYGYTF. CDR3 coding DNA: TGTGCCAGCAGTTACGGGGGAACCCTCTATGGCTACACCTTC.

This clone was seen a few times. The CDR3 DNA follows: TGTGCCAGCAGCGTAGAGAGGACAGGGGTGGGTGGAAACACCATATATTTT. This translates into CASSVERTGVGGNTIYF. V gene TRBV9 combines with J gene TRBJ1-3, with 9 bases that match TRBD1. J lost 3 bases, V lost 0 bases, and 7 bases had no gene match. Germline V CDR1 and CDR2: SGDLS, YYNGEE. The CDR3 runs 17 residues.

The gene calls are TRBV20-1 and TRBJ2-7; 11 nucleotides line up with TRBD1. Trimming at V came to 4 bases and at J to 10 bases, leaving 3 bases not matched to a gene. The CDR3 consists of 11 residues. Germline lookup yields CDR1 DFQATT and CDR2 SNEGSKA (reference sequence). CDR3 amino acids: CSATDRGRQYF. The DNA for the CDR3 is TGCAGTGCTACGGACAGGGGGCGACAGTACTTC.

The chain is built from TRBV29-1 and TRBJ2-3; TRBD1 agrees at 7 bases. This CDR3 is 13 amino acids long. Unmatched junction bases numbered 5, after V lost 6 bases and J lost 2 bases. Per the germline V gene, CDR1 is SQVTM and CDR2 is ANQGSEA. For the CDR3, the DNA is TGCAGCGTCGAGGGGGCTTACACAGATACGCAGTATTTT. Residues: CSVEGAYTDTQYF.

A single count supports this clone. The CDR3 nucleotides read TGTGCCAGCAGCTTAGATTCGGCTGAGCAGTTCTTC. Residues: CASSLDSAEQFF. J is TRBJ2-1 and V is TRBV11-2, with no clear D. The length of the CDR3 is 12 residues. The V gene's germline CDR1 is SGHAT and CDR2 FQNNGV. Trimming took 0 bases from V and 9 from J, leaving 6 bases between them.

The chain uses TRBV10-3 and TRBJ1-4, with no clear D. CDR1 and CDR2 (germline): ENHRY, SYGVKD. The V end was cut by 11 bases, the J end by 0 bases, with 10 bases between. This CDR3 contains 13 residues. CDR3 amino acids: CASRRTTNEKLFF. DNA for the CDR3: TGTGCCTCTCGACGGACAACTAATGAAAAACTGTTTTTT.

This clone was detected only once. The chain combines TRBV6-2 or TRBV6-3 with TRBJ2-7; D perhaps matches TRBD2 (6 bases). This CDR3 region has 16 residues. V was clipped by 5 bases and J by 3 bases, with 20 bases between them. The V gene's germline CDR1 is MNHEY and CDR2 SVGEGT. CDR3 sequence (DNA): TGTGCCAGCAGTCACCGAGGGACTTCGACCTTCTACGAGCAGTACTTC. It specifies CASSHRGTSTFYEQYF.